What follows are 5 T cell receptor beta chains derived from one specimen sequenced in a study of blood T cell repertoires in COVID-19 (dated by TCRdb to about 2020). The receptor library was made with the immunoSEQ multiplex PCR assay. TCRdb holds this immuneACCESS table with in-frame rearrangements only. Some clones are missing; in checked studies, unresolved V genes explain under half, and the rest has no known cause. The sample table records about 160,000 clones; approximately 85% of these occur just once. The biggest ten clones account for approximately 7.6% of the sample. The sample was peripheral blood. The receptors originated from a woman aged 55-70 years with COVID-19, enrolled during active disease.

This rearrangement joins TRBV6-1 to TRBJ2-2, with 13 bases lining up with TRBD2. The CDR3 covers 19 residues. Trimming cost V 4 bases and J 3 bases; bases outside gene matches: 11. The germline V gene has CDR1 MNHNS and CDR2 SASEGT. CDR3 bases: TGTGCCAGCAGTGCCGAACTAGCGGGGGGGCGGTTATACACCGGGGAGCTGTTTTTT. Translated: CASSAELAGGRLYTGELFF.

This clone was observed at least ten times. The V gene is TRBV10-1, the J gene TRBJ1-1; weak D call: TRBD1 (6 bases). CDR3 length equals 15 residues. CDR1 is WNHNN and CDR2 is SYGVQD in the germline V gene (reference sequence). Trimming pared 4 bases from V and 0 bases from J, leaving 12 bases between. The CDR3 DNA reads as TGCGCCAGCAGTGGGACGGACAGCTTGAACACTGAAGCTTTCTTT. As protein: CASSGTDSLNTEAFF.

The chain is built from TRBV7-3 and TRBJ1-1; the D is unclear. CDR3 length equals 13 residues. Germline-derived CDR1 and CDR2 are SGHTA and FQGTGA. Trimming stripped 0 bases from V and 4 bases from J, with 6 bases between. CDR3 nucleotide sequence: TGTGCCAGCAGCTTAACGGCCAGCACTGAAGCTTTCTTT. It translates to CASSLTASTEAFF.

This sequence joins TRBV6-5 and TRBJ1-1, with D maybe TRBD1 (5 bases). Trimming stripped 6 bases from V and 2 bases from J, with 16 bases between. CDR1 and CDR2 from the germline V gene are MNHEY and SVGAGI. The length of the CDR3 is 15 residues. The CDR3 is CASSRRRQSNTEAFF. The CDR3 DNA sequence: TGTGCCAGCAGCCGACGCAGACAGAGTAACACTGAAGCTTTCTTT.

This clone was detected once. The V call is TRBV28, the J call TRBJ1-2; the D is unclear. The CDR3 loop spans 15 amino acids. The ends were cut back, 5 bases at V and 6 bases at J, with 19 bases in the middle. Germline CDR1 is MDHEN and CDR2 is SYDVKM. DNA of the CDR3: TGTGCCAGCAGTAAACCTCACGTGGTGGAGGATGGCTACACCTTC. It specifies CASSKPHVVEDGYTF.